The entry below gives a single T cell receptor (beta chain) sequence along with its context. Its target is not known. The CDR3 length is 17 residues. Germline CDR1 is SGHTA and CDR2 is FQGNSA. This sample stems from a study of blood T cells in healthy people across ages. PCR was performed a second time for about 6 to 12 cycles using a sample-barcoded 5' primer and a J-beta primer mix. From the 5' RACE reads, TCRdb called clonotypes with MiXCR, one entry per CDR3 protein. Of fewer than 1,200,000 distinct CDR3 sequences listed, approximately 25% are singletons. Study results and limitations: Changes seen in expanded clonotypes were possibly confounded by donor CMV status left unknown.

The same data also contributed to another study, on T cells of mothers and their children.

The chain recombines TRBV7-2 with TRBJ2-5, with TRBD1 as a possible D gene (6 bases). Gene TRBJ2-7 matches the end of the DNA better, so the J call may be wrong. Specimen: blood. The sequence derives from a girl under 10 years old in good health. CDR3 loop: CASSSSQAGAGRSEQYF. Here the CDR3 DNA reads TGTGCCAGCAGCTCAAGCCAGGCAGGGGCTGGTAGGAGCGAGCAGTACTTC.